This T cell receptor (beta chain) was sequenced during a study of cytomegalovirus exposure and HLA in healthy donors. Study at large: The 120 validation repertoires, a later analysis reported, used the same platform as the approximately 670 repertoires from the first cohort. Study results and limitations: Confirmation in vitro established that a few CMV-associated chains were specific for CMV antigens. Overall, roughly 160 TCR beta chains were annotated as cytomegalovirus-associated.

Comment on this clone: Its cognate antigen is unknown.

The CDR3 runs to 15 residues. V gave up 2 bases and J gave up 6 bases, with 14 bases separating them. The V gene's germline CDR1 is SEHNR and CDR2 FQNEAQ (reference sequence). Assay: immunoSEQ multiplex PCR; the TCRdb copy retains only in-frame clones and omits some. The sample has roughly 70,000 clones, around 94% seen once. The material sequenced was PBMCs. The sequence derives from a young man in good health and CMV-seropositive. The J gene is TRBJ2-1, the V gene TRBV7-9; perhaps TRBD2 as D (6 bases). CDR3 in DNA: TGTGCCAGCAGCTTACAGGACGGAGGGGTCAATGAGCAGTTCTTC. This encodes CASSLQDGGVNEQFF.